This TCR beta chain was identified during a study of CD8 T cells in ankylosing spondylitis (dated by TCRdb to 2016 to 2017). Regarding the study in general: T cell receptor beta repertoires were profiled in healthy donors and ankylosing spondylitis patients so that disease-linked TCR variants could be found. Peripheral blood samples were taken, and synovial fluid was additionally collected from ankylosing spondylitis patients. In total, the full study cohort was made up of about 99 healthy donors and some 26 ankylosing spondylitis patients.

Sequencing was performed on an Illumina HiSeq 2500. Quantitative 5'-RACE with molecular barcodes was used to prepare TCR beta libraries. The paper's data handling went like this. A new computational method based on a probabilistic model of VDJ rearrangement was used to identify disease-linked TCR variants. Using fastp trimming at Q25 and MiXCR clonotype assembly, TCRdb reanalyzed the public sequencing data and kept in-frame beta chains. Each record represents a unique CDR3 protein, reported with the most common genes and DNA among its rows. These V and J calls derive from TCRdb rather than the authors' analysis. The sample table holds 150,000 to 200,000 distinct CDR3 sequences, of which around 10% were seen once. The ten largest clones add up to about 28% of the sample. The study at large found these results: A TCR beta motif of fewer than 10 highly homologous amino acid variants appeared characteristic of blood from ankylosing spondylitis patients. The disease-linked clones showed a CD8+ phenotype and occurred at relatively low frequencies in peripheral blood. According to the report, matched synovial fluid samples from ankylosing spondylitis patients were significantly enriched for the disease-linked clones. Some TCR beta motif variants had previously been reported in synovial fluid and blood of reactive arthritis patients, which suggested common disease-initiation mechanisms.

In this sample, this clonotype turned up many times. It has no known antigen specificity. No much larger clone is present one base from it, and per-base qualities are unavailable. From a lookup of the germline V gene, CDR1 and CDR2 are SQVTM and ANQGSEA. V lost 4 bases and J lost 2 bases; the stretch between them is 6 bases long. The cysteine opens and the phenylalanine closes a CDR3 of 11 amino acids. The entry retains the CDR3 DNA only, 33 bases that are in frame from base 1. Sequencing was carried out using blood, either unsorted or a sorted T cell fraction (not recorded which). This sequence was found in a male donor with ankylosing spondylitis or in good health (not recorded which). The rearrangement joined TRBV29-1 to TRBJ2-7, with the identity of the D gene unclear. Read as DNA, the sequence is TGCAGCGTTGGGGTTGCCTACGAGCAGTACTTC. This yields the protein CSVGVAYEQYF.